The 11 T cell receptor beta chains below were found in one sample sequenced in a study of blood T cell repertoires in COVID-19. TCRdb's copy holds only in-frame clones and misses some; the assay was immunoSEQ multiplex PCR. The table has some 150,000 clones, roughly 87% seen once. The sample consisted of peripheral blood. The receptors were sampled from a human donor in a cohort sampled during active COVID-19.

The chain joins TRBV5-4 to TRBJ2-1; perhaps TRBD2 as D (6 bases). Trimming took off 4 bases at V and 0 bases at J, with 11 bases between the two ends. This CDR3 has 15 residues. In germline, CDR1 is SGHNT, CDR2 YYREEE (reference sequence). This chain's CDR3 is CASSADSGSYNEQFF. The DNA of the CDR3 is TGTGCCAGCAGCGCCGATAGCGGCTCCTACAATGAGCAGTTCTTC.

V usage is TRBV4-1 and J usage is TRBJ2-2; 9 nucleotides line up with TRBD2. V shed 3 bases and J 7 bases; nucleotides not matched to a gene: 3. The CDR3 has 14 residues. Germline V lookup: CDR1 MGHRA, CDR2 YSYEKL. CDR3 amino acids: CASSHSGGGGELFF. The DNA for the CDR3 is TGCGCCAGCAGCCATAGCGGGGGAGGCGGGGAGCTGTTTTTT.

This clone was picked up a small number of times. The chain joins TRBV2 to TRBJ1-6, with D perhaps matching TRBD1 (6 bases). V was trimmed by 8 bases and J by 8 bases, leaving 19 bases between them. The CDR3 is 15 residues long. CDR1 SNHLY and CDR2 FYNNEI come from the germline V gene. The CDR3 region has the DNA TGTGCCAGCCAGGGCCTAGGGGGGGCAGATTCACCCCTCCACTTT. Protein sequence: CASQGLGGADSPLHF. The full variable domain, completed using reference TRBV2 and TRBJ1-6, is EPEVTQTPSHQVTQMGQEVILRCVPISNHLYFYWYRQILGQKVEFLVSFYNNEISEKSEIFDDQFSVERPDGSNFTLKIRSTKLEDSAMYFCASQGLGGADSPLHFGNGTRLTVT.

The rearrangement links TRBV2 to TRBJ1-2; TRBD1 might be the D (5 bases). V shed 4 bases and J shed 4 bases, with 10 bases lying between them. In germline, CDR1 is SNHLY, CDR2 FYNNEI. The CDR3 runs to 13 residues. The CDR3 nucleotides read TGTGCCAGCAGTGGCCAGGGCCTCTATGGCTACACCTTC. This translates into CASSGQGLYGYTF.

Remarks on this clone: A read error may produce the germline difference seen at one junction end. V gene TRBV19 combines with J gene TRBJ2-1, with 8 bases identical to TRBD1. Germline CDR1 reads LNHDA; CDR2 reads SQIVND (reference sequence). The CDR3 has 13 residues. The CDR3 here is CASSISPTGAKLF. The CDR3 bases are TGTGCCAGTAGTATCTCCCCGACAGGGGCCAAGCTCTTC.

The J gene is TRBJ2-7, the V gene TRBV2; tentatively, D is TRBD2 (6 bases). Trimming took off 8 bases at V and 0 bases at J, with 14 bases between the two ends. The CDR3 totals 14 residues. The germline gives CDR1 SNHLY, CDR2 FYNNEI. The CDR3 sequence: CASEKRGLSYEQYF. CDR3 nucleotide sequence: TGTGCCAGCGAGAAAAGGGGACTCTCCTACGAGCAGTACTTC.

This chain joins TRBV18 and TRBJ1-2, with D unclear. CDR3 length: 14 amino acids. CDR1 is KGHSH, CDR2 LQKENI, per germline. Trimming stripped 2 bases from V and 4 bases from J, with 11 bases between. The CDR3 spells CASSPGEESYGYTF. The DNA of the CDR3 is TGTGCCAGCTCACCAGGGGAGGAGAGCTATGGCTACACCTTC.

A few counts support this clone. The rearrangement uses TRBV6-1 and TRBJ1-3; D unresolved. V was cut by 4 bases and J by 0 bases, with 13 bases left in between. This CDR3 contains 16 residues. CDR1 and CDR2 from the germline V gene are MNHNS and SASEGT. DNA for the CDR3: TGTGCCAGCAGTGTAGTGTCGGGTCACTCTGGAAACACCATATATTTT. It translates to CASSVVSGHSGNTIYF.

This clone occurred a few times. The chain recombines TRBV7-6 with TRBJ1-6; maybe TRBD1 (6 bases). The CDR3 extends over 17 amino acids. Germline assignment: CDR1 SGHVS and CDR2 FNYEAQ. Between the trimmed V and J ends, which lost 5 bases and 9 bases, there was a span of 23 bases. The CDR3 region has the DNA TGTGCCAGCAGCAACTCACCAGCCGGGACATCGTCTTCACCCCTCCACTTT. It yields the protein CASSNSPAGTSSSPLHF.

The rearrangement links TRBV27 to TRBJ1-1; D possibly corresponds to TRBD1 (5 bases). The CDR3 spans 15 residues. The germline V gene encodes CDR1 MNHEY and CDR2 SMNVEV (reference sequence). Trimming took off 5 bases at V and 3 bases at J, with 16 bases between the two ends. In nucleotides, the CDR3 is TGTGCCAGCAGTCCTGGGGGAGGGTGGGACACTGAAGCTTTCTTT. Encoded protein: CASSPGGGWDTEAFF.

The V gene is TRBV5-4, the J gene TRBJ2-5, with 8 bases identical to TRBD2. The CDR3 consists of 16 residues. Germline trimming cut 6 bases from V and 4 bases from J; bases unmatched to any gene: 14. The germline V gene encodes CDR1 SGHNT and CDR2 YYREEE (reference sequence). The CDR3 DNA is TGTGCCAGCACCCTGATTATAACGGGGGGGCGAGAGACCCAGTACTTC. It specifies CASTLIITGGRETQYF. The complete variable domain, with remaining parts taken from reference TRBV5-4 and TRBJ2-5, reads ETGVTQSPTHLIKTRGQQVTLRCSSQSGHNTVSWYQQALGQGPQFIFQYYREEENGRGNFPPRFSGLQFPNYSSELNVNALELDDSALYLCASTLIITGGRETQYFGPGTRLLVL.